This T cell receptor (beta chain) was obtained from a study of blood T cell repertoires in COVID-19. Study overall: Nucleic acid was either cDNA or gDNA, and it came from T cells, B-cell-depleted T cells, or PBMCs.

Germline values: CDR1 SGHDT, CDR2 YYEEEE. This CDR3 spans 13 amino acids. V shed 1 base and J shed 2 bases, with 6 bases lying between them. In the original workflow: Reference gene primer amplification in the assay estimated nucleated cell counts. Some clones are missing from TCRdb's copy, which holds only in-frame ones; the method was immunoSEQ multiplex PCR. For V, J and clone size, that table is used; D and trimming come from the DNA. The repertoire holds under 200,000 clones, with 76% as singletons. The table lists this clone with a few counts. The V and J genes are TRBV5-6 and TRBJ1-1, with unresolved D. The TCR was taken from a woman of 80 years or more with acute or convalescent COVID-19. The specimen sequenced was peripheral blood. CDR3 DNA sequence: TGTGCCAGCAGCTTGTTACACAACACTGAAGCTTTCTTT. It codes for CASSLLHNTEAFF.